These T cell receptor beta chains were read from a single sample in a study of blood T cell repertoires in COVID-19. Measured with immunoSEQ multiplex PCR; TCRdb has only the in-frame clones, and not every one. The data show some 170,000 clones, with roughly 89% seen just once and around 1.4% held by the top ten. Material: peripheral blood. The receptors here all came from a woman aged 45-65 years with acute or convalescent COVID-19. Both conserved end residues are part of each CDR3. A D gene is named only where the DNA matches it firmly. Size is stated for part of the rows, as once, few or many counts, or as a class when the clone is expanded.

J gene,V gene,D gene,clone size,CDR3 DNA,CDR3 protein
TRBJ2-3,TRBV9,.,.,TGTGCCAGCAGCGTAGTCGCGGGAAAGACAGATACGCAGTATTTT,CASSVVAGKTDTQYF
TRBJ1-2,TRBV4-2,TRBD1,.,TGTGCCAGCAGCCAAGAGAGGGCACAGGGGGCGTATAGTGGCTACACCTTC,CASSQERAQGAYSGYTF
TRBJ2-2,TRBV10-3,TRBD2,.,TGTGCCATTTTTAGCGGGGGGAACACCGGGGAGCTGTTTTTT,CAIFSGGNTGELFF
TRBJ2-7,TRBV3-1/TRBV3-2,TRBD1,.,TGTGCCAGCAGCCCACGTACAGGGGGCTACGAGCAGTACTTC,CASSPRTGGYEQYF
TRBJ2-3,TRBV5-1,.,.,TGCGCCAGCAGCCCTGGGACTGAGGGGGATACGCAGTATTTT,CASSPGTEGDTQYF
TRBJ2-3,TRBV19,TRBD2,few,TGTGCCAGTAGGACGTCGGGACTAAGCACAGATACGCAGTATTTT,CASRTSGLSTDTQYF
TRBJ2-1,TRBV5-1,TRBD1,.,TGCGCCAGCAGCCTAAACAGGGGGGAAGTTTACAATGAGCAGTTCTTC,CASSLNRGEVYNEQFF
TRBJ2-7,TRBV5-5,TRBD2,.,TGTGCCAGCAGCACAAACGGACTAGCGGCAGAGCAGTACTTC,CASSTNGLAAEQYF
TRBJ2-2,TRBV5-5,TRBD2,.,TGTGCCAGCAGCCTCACTAGCGGGGTCACCGGGGAGCTGTTTTTT,CASSLTSGVTGELFF
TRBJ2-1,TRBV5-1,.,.,TGCGCCAGCAGCTTGGCCTTGGGGAGCTCCTACAATGAGCAGTTCTTC,CASSLALGSSYNEQFF
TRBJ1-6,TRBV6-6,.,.,TGTGCCAGCCTGAGGGATTTCTTTTCACCCCTCCACTTT,CASLRDFFSPLHF
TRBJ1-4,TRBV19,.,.,TGTGCCAGTAGTATAGTGGGGGGTACAACTAATGAAAAACTGTTTTTT,CASSIVGGTTNEKLFF
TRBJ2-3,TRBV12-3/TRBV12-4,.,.,TGTGCCAGCAGAAACGGGCGGGAAACGCAGTATTTT,CASRNGRETQYF
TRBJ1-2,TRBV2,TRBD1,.,TGTGCCAGCAGATCCGGGACAGGGAACTATGGCTACACCTTC,CASRSGTGNYGYTF
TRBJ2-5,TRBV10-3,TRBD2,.,TGTGCCATCAGCCCATCTAGCGGGGGGATCCAAGAGACCCAGTACTTC,CAISPSSGGIQETQYF
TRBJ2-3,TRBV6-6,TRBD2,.,TGTGCCAGCGGGGTAGCGGGGCGATACACAGATACGCAGTATTTT,CASGVAGRYTDTQYF
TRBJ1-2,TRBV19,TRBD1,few,TGTGCCAGTAGTATAGATCCGACAGGGGACTATGGCTACACCTTC,CASSIDPTGDYGYTF
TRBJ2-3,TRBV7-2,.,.,TGTGCCAGCAGCCAAGCAGGGGCCGGGAATACGCAGTATTTT,CASSQAGAGNTQYF
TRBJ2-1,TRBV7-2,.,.,TGTGCCAGCAGCTTACGACAGGTTGGGCACAATGAGCAGTTCTTC,CASSLRQVGHNEQFF
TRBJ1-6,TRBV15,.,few,TGTGCCACCAGCAGAACCGATCGGGAATCACCCCTCCACTTT,CATSRTDRESPLHF
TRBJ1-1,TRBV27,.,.,TGTGCCAGCAGTCCCTTAGGGGCGAACACTGAAGCTTTCTTT,CASSPLGANTEAFF
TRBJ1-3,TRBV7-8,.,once,TGTGCCAGCAGTCAAGGGCGGGGCTCTGGAAACACCATATATTTT,CASSQGRGSGNTIYF
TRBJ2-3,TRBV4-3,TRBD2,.,TGCGCCAGCAGCTATTTGGGTAGCGGGGTAGCAGATACGCAGTATTTT,CASSYLGSGVADTQYF
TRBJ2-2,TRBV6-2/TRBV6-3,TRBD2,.,TGTGCCAGCAGCCCGGGACTAGCGAGTTCCGGGGAGCTGTTTTTT,CASSPGLASSGELFF
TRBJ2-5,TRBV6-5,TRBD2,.,TGTGCCAGCAGCCGGACTAGCGGGGTCCCCTCGTCCCAGTACTTC,CASSRTSGVPSSQYF
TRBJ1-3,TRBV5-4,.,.,TGTGCCAGCAGCAGGGGTCAAGGCGGAAACACCATATATTTT,CASSRGQGGNTIYF
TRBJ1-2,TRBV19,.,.,TGTGCCAGTAGTATGACGCCAGGCTATGGCTACACCTTC,CASSMTPGYGYTF
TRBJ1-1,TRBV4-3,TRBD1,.,TGCGCCAGCAGCCTAACAGGGGTAGGCACTGAAGCTTTCTTT,CASSLTGVGTEAFF
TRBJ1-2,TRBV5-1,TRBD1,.,TGCGCCAGCAGCTTGGGTACAGGGACAGCTTATGGCTACACCTTC,CASSLGTGTAYGYTF
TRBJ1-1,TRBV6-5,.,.,TGTGCCAGCAGTTACGCCGGACAGACTGAAGCTTTCTTT,CASSYAGQTEAFF
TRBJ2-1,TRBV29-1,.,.,TGCAGCGTTGCACTACACACCGGACAAGACAATGAGCAGTTCTTC,CSVALHTGQDNEQFF
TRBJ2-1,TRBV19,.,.,TGTGCCAGTACCATCGGTAGGGGCGACAATGAGCAGTTCTTC,CASTIGRGDNEQFF
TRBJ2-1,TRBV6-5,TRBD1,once,TGTGCCAGCAGCCACGACAGGGGCAATGAGCAGTTCTTC,CASSHDRGNEQFF
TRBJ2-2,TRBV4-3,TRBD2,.,TGCGCCAGCAGCCAAGACCCCGGGACTAGCGGGACCGGGAACACCGGGGAGCTGTTTTTT,CASSQDPGTSGTGNTGELFF
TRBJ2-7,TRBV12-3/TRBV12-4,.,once,TGTGCCAGCAGTGAGACAGGTTGGAACGAGCAGTACTTC,CASSETGWNEQYF
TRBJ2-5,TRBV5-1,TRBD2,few,TGCGCCAGCAGCTTGGGACTAGCGGGAGGGACTCGAGAGACCCAGTACTTC,CASSLGLAGGTRETQYF
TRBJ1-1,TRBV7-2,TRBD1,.,TGTGCCAGCAGCCCAGGGACAGGGGTGACTGAAGCTTTCTTT,CASSPGTGVTEAFF
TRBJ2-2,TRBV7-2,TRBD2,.,TGTGCCAGCAGCTTCTTAGCGGGGGGCCTCGGGGAGCTGTTTTTT,CASSFLAGGLGELFF